Presented here are 32 T cell receptor beta chains from one specimen sequenced in a study of neurological immune-mediated disorders. Specified time point: longitudinal time-point 1 (baseline). TCRdb passed the 5' RACE reads through MiXCR, listing each CDR3 protein once. The profile covers 55,000 to 80,000 distinct CDR3 sequences, with roughly 13% appearing a single time and 3.5% to 5.5% taken by the ten largest. Source material: PBMCs. These receptors all come from a female donor with HTLV-1-associated myelopathy (HAM/TSP).

This clonotype was seen repeatedly, ten times or more. CDR3 coding DNA: TGCAGCGTTGAGTGGGCAGGGGGTGCCCAAGAGACCCAGTACTTC. Its translation is CSVEWAGGAQETQYF. The V call is TRBV29-1, the J call TRBJ2-5, with TRBD1 matching 7 bases. In germline, CDR1 is SQVTM, CDR2 ANQGSEA. Trimming removed 3 bases from V and 1 base from J; junction bases left unmatched: 8. CDR3 length equals 15 residues.

This clonotype came up many times. At one end, the junction sequence differs from germline, possibly due to a read error. J is TRBJ2-1 and V is TRBV5-1, with 9 bases fitting TRBD2. The germline gives CDR1 SGHRS, CDR2 YFSETQ. The CDR3 extends over 16 amino acids. The CDR3 protein is CASSLEPSGGNNEQFF. The CDR3 nucleotides read TGCGCCAGCAGTTTGGAACCCAGCGGGGGGAACAATGAGCAGTTCTTC.

The V and J genes are TRBV12-3 or TRBV12-4 and TRBJ2-5; D is perhaps TRBD2 (6 bases). There are 14 residues in the CDR3. V was clipped by 7 bases and J by 5 bases, with 17 bases between them. In DNA form, the CDR3 reads TGTGCCAGCAATAAATTAACTGGAGGGGAGACCCAGTACTTC. Translating it yields CASNKLTGGETQYF.

The sample holds many counts of this clonotype. The CDR3 reads CASSSGQGGGETQYF. Here the CDR3 DNA reads TGCGCCAGCAGCTCGGGACAGGGAGGAGGCGAGACCCAGTACTTC. The chain joins TRBV5-1 to TRBJ2-5; 9 nucleotides agree with TRBD1. This CDR3 has 15 residues. V shed 3 bases and J 5 bases; nucleotides not matched to a gene: 8. CDR1 and CDR2 from the germline V gene are SGHRS and YFSETQ.

Details on this clonotype: This sequence may be a read error, since a much larger clone differs from it by one base. V gene TRBV5-1 combines with J gene TRBJ1-4; no firm D call. Trimming removed 4 bases at V and 5 bases at J, with 18 bases between. Germline CDR1 is SGHRS and CDR2 is YFSETQ. The CDR3 runs to 16 residues. The CDR3 coding sequence is TGCGCCAGCAGCCCCGGGATGGTGATGGTAAATGAAAAACTGTTTTTT. Residues: CASSPGMVMVNEKLFF.

In this sample, this clonotype turned up many times. DNA of the CDR3: TGCGCCAGCAGGAATCAAGCGGGGGGGGAGAGGACCCAGTACTTC. Translating it yields CASRNQAGGERTQYF. The chain carries TRBV10-2 and TRBJ2-5; TRBD2 agrees at 10 bases. Germline CDR1 WSHSY, CDR2 SAAADI. The junction had 11 bases not matched to a gene; V was cut back by 6 bases and J by 7 bases. The CDR3 loop spans 15 amino acids.

There are a few counts of this clonotype. The chain uses TRBV5-1 and TRBJ2-7; 7 nucleotides match TRBD2. This CDR3 is 15 amino acids long. J gave up 6 bases and V 0 bases, and 9 bases lay outside the gene matches. CDR1 SGHRS and CDR2 YFSETQ come from the germline V gene. CDR3 in amino acids: CASSLDTTGGSEQYF. The CDR3 DNA sequence: TGCGCCAGCAGCTTGGATACGACCGGGGGGTCCGAGCAGTACTTC.

This clonotype was found many times. This chain uses TRBV5-1 with TRBJ2-5; the D gene could be TRBD1 or TRBD2 (5 bases each). From germline, CDR1 is SGHRS and CDR2 YFSETQ. Trimming took off 3 bases at V and 1 base at J, with 10 bases between the two ends. This CDR3 contains 14 residues. The CDR3 is CASSSGRTQETQYF. The DNA of the CDR3 is TGCGCCAGCAGCTCGGGACGGACCCAAGAGACCCAGTACTTC. Drawing the rest from reference TRBV5-1 and TRBJ2-5, the complete variable domain is KAGVTQTPRYLIKTRGQQVTLSCSPISGHRSVSWYQQTPGQGLQFLFEYFSETQRNKGNFPGRFSGRQFSNSRSEMNVSTLELGDSALYLCASSSGRTQETQYFGPGTRLLVL.

This clonotype appeared many times. The gene calls are TRBV5-1 and TRBJ2-3; D is undetermined. The CDR3 is made up of 14 amino acids. The V end was cut by 3 bases, the J end by 0 bases, with 8 bases between. CDR1 is SGHRS, CDR2 YFSETQ, per germline. Here the CDR3 DNA reads TGCGCCAGCAGCTCGGAGACTAGCACAGATACGCAGTATTTT. Amino acid sequence: CASSSETSTDTQYF.

The chain couples TRBV20-1 to TRBJ2-7, with 11 bases identical to TRBD2. V was clipped by 1 base and J by 4 bases; unmatched bases: 6. The germline V gene encodes CDR1 DFQATT and CDR2 SNEGSKA (reference sequence). This CDR3 is 15 amino acids long. CDR3 DNA sequence: TGCAGTGCTAGAGGGGGAACTAGCGGGGGTTACGAGCAGTACTTC. This translates into CSARGGTSGGYEQYF.

This clonotype showed up many times. This chain connects TRBV5-1 to TRBJ2-1; D might be TRBD1 (6 bases). This CDR3 has 15 residues. V lost 3 bases and J 1 base, leaving 11 bases between the germline ends. Germline V gives CDR1 SGHRS, CDR2 YFSETQ. The DNA of the CDR3 is TGCGCCAGCAGCTCCGGGACACTATCCTACAATGAGCAGTTCTTC. Its translation is CASSSGTLSYNEQFF.

This clonotype was counted many times. This chain connects TRBV29-1 to TRBJ1-4; weak D call: TRBD1 (6 bases). The CDR3 consists of 15 residues. The germline CDR1 and CDR2 sequences are SQVTM and ANQGSEA. The ends were cut back, 6 bases at V and 0 bases at J, with 14 bases in the middle. In DNA form, the CDR3 reads TGCAGCGTGGGGAGGGGGAGAGCAACTAATGAAAAACTGTTTTTT. As protein: CSVGRGRATNEKLFF.

This clonotype has ten or more counts. This chain connects TRBV3-1 to TRBJ1-6; no definite D call. The ends were cut back, 0 bases at V and 15 bases at J, with 12 bases in the middle. CDR1 LGHDT and CDR2 YNNKEL come from the germline V gene (reference sequence). This CDR3 has 13 amino acids. CDR3 sequence (DNA): TGTGCCAGCAGCCAAGATGTGAGGGCCCTCCTCCACTTT. Translating it yields CASSQDVRALLHF.

Many counts were recorded for this clonotype. This chain connects TRBV18 to TRBJ1-4; D uncertain. The CDR3 extends over 13 amino acids. Per germline, CDR1 KGHSH and CDR2 LQKENI. Trimming shortened V by 5 bases and J by 5 bases, and 9 bases separated the two germline ends. CDR3 DNA sequence: TGTGCCAGCTCAGGTGATCCGAATGAAAAACTGTTTTTT. It encodes CASSGDPNEKLFF.

At least ten counts were recorded for this clonotype. The rearrangement joins TRBV5-1 to TRBJ2-1, with 7 bases lining up with TRBD2. The CDR3 is made up of 12 amino acids. Trimming at V came to 0 bases and at J to 10 bases, leaving 1 base not matched to a gene. CDR1 and CDR2 (germline): SGHRS, YFSETQ. CDR3 in amino acids: CASSLEGGEQFF. CDR3 nucleotide sequence: TGCGCCAGCAGCTTGGAGGGAGGGGAGCAGTTCTTC.

This clonotype was found many times. This rearrangement joins TRBV21-1 to TRBJ1-1. TRBV21-1 is a known pseudogene. The CDR3 has 15 residues. The CDR3 protein is CASSKDSGMNTEAFF. CDR3 in DNA: TGTGCCAGCAGCAAAGATTCGGGGATGAACACTGAAGCTTTCTTT.

The chain couples TRBV20-1 to TRBJ2-7; 7 positions agree with TRBD2. Trimming cost V 2 bases and J 4 bases; bases outside gene matches: 11. The CDR3 spans 15 residues. Germline V gene sequence: CDR1 DFQATT, CDR2 SNEGSKA (reference sequence). CDR3 loop: CSARRGGRGDYEQYF. CDR3 in DNA: TGCAGTGCTAGAAGAGGTGGGAGGGGAGATTACGAGCAGTACTTC.

This clonotype was counted ten times or more. The chain has TRBV6-4 and TRBJ2-2; a weak D match, TRBD1 (5 bases). CDR3 length: 16 residues. Trimming removed 3 bases at V and 4 bases at J, with 15 bases between. From germline, CDR1 is MRHNA and CDR2 SNTAGT. The CDR3 protein is CASSESAGISTGELFF. The CDR3 bases are TGTGCCAGCAGTGAAAGCGCAGGGATAAGCACCGGGGAGCTGTTTTTT.

This clonotype was counted a few times. The V call is TRBV20-1, the J call TRBJ1-2; TRBD1 is a possible D gene (5 bases). This CDR3 is built from 15 residues. Germline CDR1 is DFQATT and CDR2 is SNEGSKA (reference sequence). The V end was cut by 3 bases, the J end by 7 bases, with 21 bases between. The CDR3 coding sequence is TGCAGTGCTAGTTTATACGGGGGACGTAGGGCTGGCTACACCTTC. Its translation is CSASLYGGRRAGYTF.

This clonotype was recorded many times. The chain couples TRBV5-5 to TRBJ2-1; possibly TRBD1 for D (6 bases). V lost 2 bases and J lost 1, with 10 bases in between. CDR3 length: 15 residues. CDR1 SGHKS and CDR2 YYEKEE come from the germline V gene (reference sequence). Here the CDR3 DNA reads TGTGCCAGCAGCTTTTACCAGGGGTCCTACAATGAGCAGTTCTTC. Its translation: CASSFYQGSYNEQFF.

The chain combines TRBV24-1 with TRBJ2-2; perhaps TRBD1 as D (6 bases). Trimming took 8 bases from V and 9 from J, leaving 15 bases between them. Germline values: CDR1 KGHDR, CDR2 SFDVKD. This CDR3 is 13 amino acids long. This CDR3 reads CATNDRRTRELFF. The CDR3 bases are TGTGCCACCAACGACAGGAGAACCAGGGAGCTGTTTTTT.

This clonotype was counted ten times or more. This chain links TRBV28 with TRBJ2-1; 8 bases match TRBD1. The CDR3 totals 16 residues. Germline trimming cut 5 bases from V and 6 bases from J; bases unmatched to any gene: 12. Looked up from germline, CDR1 is MDHEN and CDR2 is SYDVKM. Here the CDR3 reads CASSLNRDRTRNEQFF. The CDR3 DNA reads TGTGCCAGCAGTCTGAACCGGGACAGGACCCGCAATGAGCAGTTCTTC.

The sample holds many counts of this clonotype. This sequence joins TRBV3-1 and TRBJ2-7; 9 bases map to TRBD2. The CDR3 length is 17 residues. The germline V gene has CDR1 LGHDT and CDR2 YNNKEL (reference sequence). Trimming took 0 bases from V and 4 from J; bases not matched to a gene: 10. The CDR3 spells CASSQEGPRLAAYEQYF. The DNA for the CDR3 is TGTGCCAGCAGCCAAGAAGGGCCCAGACTAGCGGCGTACGAGCAGTACTTC.

Comment on this clonotype: The junction departs from the called germline gene at one end, perhaps through a read error. CDR3 protein: CARSLAGGENIQYF. Written as DNA, the CDR3 is TGTGCCAGAAGTTTAGCGGGGGGCGAAAACATTCAGTACTTC. This chain uses TRBV27 with TRBJ2-4; TRBD2 matches 10 bases. The germline V gene has CDR1 MNHEY and CDR2 SMNVEV (reference sequence). The CDR3 extends over 14 amino acids.

The sample holds a few counts of this clonotype. This chain uses TRBV28 with TRBJ2-7, with D possibly TRBD2 on 5 matching bases. CDR3 length equals 16 residues. V lost 2 bases, J lost 1 base, and 15 bases lay in between. Germline V CDR1 and CDR2: MDHEN, SYDVKM. In DNA form, the CDR3 reads TGTGCCAGCAGTTTAAGAGGGCCAGGTTTTTCCTACGAGCAGTACTTC. Protein product: CASSLRGPGFSYEQYF.

Of note for this clonotype: An end of the junction differs from the germline gene, which may be a read error. The CDR3, as DNA: TGTGTCAGCAGTGCGACAGGGGAAAACACTGAAGCTTTCTTT. Protein product: CVSSATGENTEAFF. V is TRBV6-4 and J is TRBJ1-1; TRBD1 matches 8 bases. The germline V gene encodes CDR1 MRHNA and CDR2 SNTAGT. CDR3 size: 14 residues.

This clonotype was picked up many times. V usage is TRBV21-1 and J usage is TRBJ2-3; the table's D call, TRBD2, has no DNA check behind it. TRBV21-1 corresponds to a pseudogene. The CDR3 contains 18 residues. As DNA, the CDR3 is TGTGCCAGCAGCAAAGAGGGCCTCGCGGGGGGGAAAACAGATACGCAGTATTTT. Amino acid sequence: CASSKEGLAGGKTDTQYF.

This clonotype occurred many times. The chain joins TRBV29-1 to TRBJ2-5; no reliable D call. Trimming cost V 3 bases and J 4 bases, with 15 bases left between them. CDR1 and CDR2 from the germline V gene are SQVTM and ANQGSEA. The CDR3 spans 14 residues. CDR3 region: CSVEKGSNRETQYF. The CDR3, as DNA: TGCAGCGTTGAGAAGGGCAGCAACCGAGAGACCCAGTACTTC.

This clonotype appeared many times. V and J are TRBV20-1 and TRBJ1-5; D gene ambiguous. Per germline, CDR1 DFQATT and CDR2 SNEGSKA (reference sequence). CDR3 length equals 12 residues. Trimming shortened V by 0 bases and J by 9 bases, and 9 bases separated the two germline ends. For the CDR3, the DNA is TGCAGTGCTAGAGATCTGACGATGCCCCAGCATTTT. The encoded protein is CSARDLTMPQHF.

This clonotype has a count of ten or more. V and J are TRBV5-6 and TRBJ1-2; D gene ambiguous. The CDR3 runs 14 residues. Trimming pared 4 bases from V and 3 bases from J, leaving 13 bases between. CDR1 and CDR2 (germline): SGHDT, YYEEEE. The CDR3 region is CASSPSPGYYGYTF. Here the CDR3 DNA reads TGTGCCAGCAGCCCCAGCCCTGGGTACTATGGCTACACCTTC.

This clonotype appeared many times. The chain uses TRBV7-2 and TRBJ2-7; D uncertain. The CDR3 has 11 amino acids. CDR1 SGHTA and CDR2 FQGNSA come from the germline V gene. Trimming took 4 bases from V and 7 from J, leaving 8 bases between them. Written as DNA, the CDR3 is TGTGCCAGCAGCTCCTTTTCGGAGCAGTACTTC. This translates into CASSSFSEQYF.

This clonotype was detected ten times or more. The rearrangement joins TRBV11-3 to TRBJ2-2; D might be TRBD1 (5 bases). This CDR3 contains 14 residues. Trimming left V 4 bases short and J 7 bases short, with 13 bases between. The germline V gene has CDR1 SGHNT and CDR2 YENEEA. Written as DNA, the CDR3 is TGTGCCAGCAGCTCCAGGGCCAGGCACGGGGAGCTGTTTTTT. Translated, it gives CASSSRARHGELFF.